Presented here are 26 T cell receptor beta chains from one specimen sequenced in a study of control samples from healthy donors and cancer patients. The method was immunoSEQ multiplex PCR; TCRdb's version includes in-frame clones alone and lacks a portion of them. Among 180,000 or so clones listed, 90% to 95% were seen once. The material sequenced was blood. The receptors originated from a woman aged 25 to 45 in good health.

The rearrangement uses TRBV12-3 or TRBV12-4 and TRBJ1-2; 10 bases fit TRBD1. This CDR3 is 13 amino acids long. V lost 6 bases to trimming and J lost 2 bases; unmatched junction nucleotides: 0. The CDR3 sequence is CASRGQGNYGYTF. The CDR3, as DNA: TGTGCCAGCAGGGGACAGGGGAACTATGGCTACACCTTC.

This chain's CDR3 is CASSYSAGGTDTQYF. The CDR3 region has the DNA TGTGCCAGCAGTTACTCGGCAGGTGGCACAGATACGCAGTATTTT. The V and J genes are TRBV6-5 and TRBJ2-3, with D uncertain. Between the trimmed V and J ends, which lost 0 bases and 1 base, there was a span of 8 bases. CDR1 and CDR2 (germline): MNHEY, SVGAGI. This CDR3 has 15 residues.

The V gene is TRBV5-1, the J gene TRBJ1-1; 8 bases are a match to TRBD1. V shed 4 bases, J shed 5 bases, and the junction held 7 bases outside the gene matches. This CDR3 comprises 14 residues. In germline, CDR1 is SGHRS, CDR2 YFSETQ. This chain's CDR3 is CASSGKDRVTEAFF. For the CDR3, the DNA is TGCGCCAGCAGCGGCAAGGACAGGGTGACTGAAGCTTTCTTT.

The rearrangement joins TRBV7-6 to TRBJ1-6; no clear D gene. This CDR3 is built from 15 residues. Trimming cost V 4 bases and J 0 bases, with 7 bases left between them. Germline-derived CDR1 and CDR2 are SGHVS and FNYEAQ. CDR3 protein: CASSSDSSYNSPLHF. CDR3 DNA sequence: TGTGCCAGCAGCTCAGATAGCTCCTATAATTCACCCCTCCACTTT.

This chain connects TRBV3-1 (or the pseudogene TRBV3-2) to TRBJ1-2; no clear D. V lost 3 bases and J lost 8, with 10 bases in between. This CDR3 spans 12 amino acids. CDR1 and CDR2 from the germline V gene are LGHDT and YNNKEL (reference sequence). The CDR3 is CASSHGSGGYTF. CDR3 bases: TGTGCCAGCAGCCACGGGTCGGGAGGCTACACCTTC.

This sequence joins TRBV5-4 and TRBJ2-7; 12 bases match TRBD2. The CDR3 extends over 16 amino acids. The ends lost 4 bases at V and 2 bases at J; junction bases unmatched: 7. Per the germline V gene, CDR1 is SGHNT and CDR2 is YYREEE (reference sequence). CDR3 sequence (DNA): TGTGCCAGCAGCCCCGGACTAGCGGGAACAACCTACGAGCAGTACTTC. It encodes CASSPGLAGTTYEQYF. The full variable domain, completed using reference TRBV5-4 and TRBJ2-7, is ETGVTQSPTHLIKTRGQQVTLRCSSQSGHNTVSWYQQALGQGPQFIFQYYREEENGRGNFPPRFSGLQFPNYSSELNVNALELDDSALYLCASSPGLAGTTYEQYFGPGTRLTVT.

V gene TRBV19 combines with J gene TRBJ1-4; D gene ambiguous. The V gene's germline CDR1 is LNHDA and CDR2 SQIVND (reference sequence). This CDR3 comprises 13 residues. V lost 6 bases to trimming and J lost 6 bases, with 11 bases between them. CDR3 sequence (DNA): TGTGCCAGTAGCGAGAAGACGGATGAAAAACTGTTTTTT. This translates into CASSEKTDEKLFF.

This clone was seen just once. A much larger clone differs from this one at a single base, so this may be a read error. Within the sample, other DNA sequences also encode this same CDR3. This chain uses TRBV29-1 with TRBJ2-7; D remains unclear. The CDR3 is made up of 11 amino acids. V dropped 6 bases and J dropped 3 bases, with 9 bases sitting between them. CDR1 is SQVTM, CDR2 ANQGSEA, per germline. CDR3 coding DNA: TGCAGCGTGGGAACAGACTACGAGCAGTACTTC. This sequence encodes CSVGTDYEQYF.

The V gene is TRBV29-1, the J gene TRBJ2-1; D gene unclear. The V gene's germline CDR1 is SQVTM and CDR2 ANQGSEA. The CDR3 is 12 residues long. The germline V and J ends were trimmed by 4 bases and 0 bases, with 4 bases remaining between them. In DNA form, the CDR3 reads TGCAGCGTTGGGAGCTCCTACAATGAGCAGTTCTTC. Translating gives CSVGSSYNEQFF.

The chain couples TRBV14 to TRBJ1-2, with D perhaps TRBD1 (6 bases). Germline-derived CDR1 and CDR2 are SGHDN and FVKESK. CDR3 length: 14 amino acids. Trimming stripped 1 base from V and 4 bases from J, with 10 bases between. The CDR3 here is CASSQVDRSYGYTF. The CDR3 nucleotides read TGTGCCAGCAGCCAAGTCGACAGGTCCTATGGCTACACCTTC.

The gene calls are TRBV21-1 and TRBJ1-4. TRBV21-1 is labeled a pseudogene. The CDR3 totals 14 residues. As DNA, the CDR3 is TGTGCCAGCAGCAAAGGGGGACGGAATGAAAAACTGTTTTTT. Its protein is CASSKGGRNEKLFF.

The genes are TRBV3-1 (or the pseudogene TRBV3-2) and TRBJ1-1; D is ambiguous. CDR3 size: 13 residues. In germline, CDR1 is LGHDT, CDR2 YNNKEL (reference sequence). V lost 3 bases and J lost 11, with 16 bases in between. CDR3: CASSHLGNKLAFF. The CDR3 DNA is TGTGCCAGCAGCCACTTAGGGAACAAGCTCGCTTTCTTT.

This chain links TRBV15 with TRBJ2-5, with 7 bases fitting TRBD1. The CDR3 runs to 14 residues. Losses at the gene ends were 2 bases for V and 5 bases for J; bases not matched to a gene: 5. Germline V CDR1 and CDR2: LNHNV, YYDKDF (reference sequence). This CDR3 reads CATSRKQGSETQYF. The DNA of the CDR3 is TGTGCCACCAGCAGAAAACAGGGGTCGGAGACCCAGTACTTC.

This chain uses TRBV28 with TRBJ2-4; 7 nucleotides match TRBD1. Germline-derived CDR1 and CDR2 are MDHEN and SYDVKM. V trimming: 6 bases; J trimming: 5 bases; junction bases outside the gene matches: 1. The CDR3 extends over 12 amino acids. CDR3 loop: CASRTGQNIQYF. DNA of the CDR3: TGTGCCAGCAGGACAGGGCAAAACATTCAGTACTTC. The entire variable domain, with the rest obtained from reference TRBV28 and TRBJ2-4, is as follows: DVKVTQSSRYLVKRTGEKVFLECVQDMDHENMFWYRQDPGLGLRLIYFSYDVKMKEKGDIPEGYSVSREKKERFSLILESASTNQTSMYLCASRTGQNIQYFGAGTRLSVL.

This clone has a single count. The chain recombines TRBV7-2 with TRBJ2-7; D is uncertain. The CDR3 has 14 residues. V shed 5 bases and J shed 2 bases, with 13 bases lying between them. The germline CDR1 and CDR2 sequences are SGHTA and FQGNSA. In nucleotides, the CDR3 is TGTGCCAGCAGCCCCCAACGACGGACCTACGAGCAGTACTTC. This encodes CASSPQRRTYEQYF.

Written as DNA, the CDR3 is TGTGCCAGCAGCCAAGCGGACAAGGATAACTATGGCTACACCTTC. Amino acids: CASSQADKDNYGYTF. This chain links TRBV3-1 (or the pseudogene TRBV3-2) with TRBJ1-2; perhaps TRBD1 as D (5 bases). The CDR3 has 15 residues. The germline gives CDR1 LGHDT, CDR2 YNNKEL (reference sequence). The ends were cut back, 1 base at V and 1 base at J, with 10 bases in the middle.

The chain uses TRBV18 and TRBJ1-1; perhaps TRBD1 as D (6 bases). V lost 3 bases and J lost 2, with 10 bases in between. In germline, CDR1 is KGHSH, CDR2 LQKENI. The CDR3 loop spans 14 amino acids. The CDR3 coding sequence is TGTGCCAGCTCACCGCACAGGGAAAACACTGAAGCTTTCTTT. Protein product: CASSPHRENTEAFF.

The chain recombines TRBV6-5 with TRBJ1-2; TRBD1 matches at 7 bases. The trim removed 0 bases at V and 2 bases at J, leaving 6 bases unmatched. The germline gives CDR1 MNHEY, CDR2 SVGAGI. The CDR3 is 16 amino acids. As DNA, the CDR3 is TGTGCCAGCAGTTACTCGAAGGGACAGCCCAACTATGGCTACACCTTC. It translates to CASSYSKGQPNYGYTF.

The V call is TRBV7-9, the J call TRBJ2-5; D might be TRBD1 (5 bases). Looked up from germline, CDR1 is SEHNR and CDR2 is FQNEAQ (reference sequence). Deletions cut 7 bases from V and 0 bases from J, with 15 bases between. The CDR3 loop spans 15 amino acids. This chain's CDR3 is CASTRRGQYQETQYF. The CDR3, as DNA: TGTGCCAGCACCAGAAGGGGCCAGTACCAAGAGACCCAGTACTTC.

The chain links TRBV3-1 (or the pseudogene TRBV3-2) to TRBJ2-3; 10 nucleotides match TRBD2. J lost 0 bases, V lost 5 bases, and 11 bases had no gene match. CDR1 and CDR2 from the germline V gene are LGHDT and YNNKEL (reference sequence). This CDR3 is 18 amino acids long. The CDR3 DNA sequence: TGTGCCAGCAGCTTAAGTGCTAGCGGGAGCCTAAGCACAGATACGCAGTATTTT. Protein product: CASSLSASGSLSTDTQYF.

The chain uses TRBV7-3 and TRBJ2-2, with a weak D call TRBD2 (6 bases). This CDR3 has 15 amino acids. V gave up 5 bases and J gave up 1 base, with 11 bases separating them. Germline values: CDR1 SGHTA, CDR2 FQGTGA. The CDR3 reads CASSPFGGNTGELFF. The CDR3 nucleotides are TGTGCCAGCAGCCCGTTCGGGGGGAACACCGGGGAGCTGTTTTTT.

The chain's CDR3 is CASSPGTGFEQYF. The CDR3 DNA reads TGTGCCAGCAGCCCCGGGACAGGGTTCGAGCAGTACTTC. The genes are TRBV27 and TRBJ2-7; 9 nucleotides line up with TRBD1. CDR3 length: 13 amino acids. The V gene end was trimmed by 6 bases and the J gene end by 6 bases; junction bases not matched to a gene: 6. Germline V gene sequence: CDR1 MNHEY, CDR2 SMNVEV (reference sequence).

This chain joins TRBV24-1 and TRBJ2-5; 11 positions agree with TRBD1. Germline V CDR1 and CDR2: KGHDR, SFDVKD. Germline trimming cut 3 bases from V and 4 bases from J; bases unmatched to any gene: 3. The CDR3 length is 15 residues. The CDR3 sequence is CATSDGQGASETQYF. The DNA of the CDR3 is TGTGCCACCAGTGATGGACAGGGGGCATCAGAGACCCAGTACTTC.

The chain has TRBV18 and TRBJ2-1, with D unclear. V was pared by 2 bases and J by 0 bases, with 8 bases between. Germline values: CDR1 KGHSH, CDR2 LQKENI. This CDR3 spans 15 amino acids. The chain's CDR3 is CASSPGSFSYNEQFF. CDR3 DNA sequence: TGTGCCAGCTCACCAGGAAGTTTCTCCTACAATGAGCAGTTCTTC.

The genes are TRBV27 and TRBJ1-5; TRBD1 matches 10 bases. Trimming removed 6 bases from V and 4 bases from J; junction bases left unmatched: 0. From germline, CDR1 is MNHEY and CDR2 SMNVEV (reference sequence). This CDR3 region has 13 residues. This CDR3 is CASRGQGNQPQHF. CDR3 sequence (DNA): TGTGCCAGCAGGGGACAGGGGAATCAGCCCCAGCATTTT.

The V and J genes are TRBV30 and TRBJ1-1, with D maybe TRBD1 (6 bases). Germline V gene lookup returns CDR1 GTSNPN and CDR2 SVGIG (reference sequence). V lost 0 bases and J 5 bases, leaving 13 bases between the germline ends. The CDR3 contains 14 residues. CDR3 in DNA: TGTGCCTGGAGTGTACCCAGGGGCCATACTGAAGCTTTCTTT. This encodes CAWSVPRGHTEAFF. The full variable domain, its missing parts supplied by reference TRBV30 and TRBJ1-1, is SQTIHQWPATLVQPVGSPLSLECTVEGTSNPNLYWYRQAAGRGLQLLFYSVGIGQISSEVPQNLSASRPQDRQFILSSKKLLLSDSGFYLCAWSVPRGHTEAFFGQGTRLTVV.